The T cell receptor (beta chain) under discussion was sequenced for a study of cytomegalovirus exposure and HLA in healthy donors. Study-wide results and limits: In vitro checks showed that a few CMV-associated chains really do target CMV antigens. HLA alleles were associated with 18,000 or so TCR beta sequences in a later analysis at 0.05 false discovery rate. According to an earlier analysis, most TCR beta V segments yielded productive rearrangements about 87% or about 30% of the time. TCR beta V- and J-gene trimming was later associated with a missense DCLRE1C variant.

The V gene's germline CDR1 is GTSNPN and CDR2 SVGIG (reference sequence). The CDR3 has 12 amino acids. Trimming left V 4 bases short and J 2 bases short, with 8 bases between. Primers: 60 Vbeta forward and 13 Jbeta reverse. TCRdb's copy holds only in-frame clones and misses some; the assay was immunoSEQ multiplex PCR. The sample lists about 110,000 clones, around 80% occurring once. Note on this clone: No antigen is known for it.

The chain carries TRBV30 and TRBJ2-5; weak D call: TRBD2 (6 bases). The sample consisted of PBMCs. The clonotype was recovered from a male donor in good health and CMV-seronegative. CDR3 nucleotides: TGTGCCTGGAAGGACTATCAAGAGACCCAGTACTTC. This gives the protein CAWKDYQETQYF.